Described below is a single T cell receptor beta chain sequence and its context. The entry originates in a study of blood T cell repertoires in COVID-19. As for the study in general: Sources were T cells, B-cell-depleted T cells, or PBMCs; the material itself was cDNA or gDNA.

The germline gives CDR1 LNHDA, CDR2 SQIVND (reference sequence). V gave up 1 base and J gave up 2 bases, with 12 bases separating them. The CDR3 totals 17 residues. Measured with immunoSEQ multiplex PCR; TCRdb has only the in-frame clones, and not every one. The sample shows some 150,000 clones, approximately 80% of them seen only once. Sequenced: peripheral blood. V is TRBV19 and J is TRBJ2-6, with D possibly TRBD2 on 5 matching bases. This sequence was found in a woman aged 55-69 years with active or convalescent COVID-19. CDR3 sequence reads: CASSIGSAGAGANVLTF. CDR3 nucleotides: TGTGCCAGTAGTATAGGTTCGGCCGGGGCTGGGGCCAACGTCCTGACTTTC.